The 10 T cell receptor beta chains given below trace back to one sample, sequenced in a study of blood T cell repertoires in COVID-19. TCRdb keeps only in-frame clones here, not all; method: immunoSEQ multiplex PCR. Of 85,000 to 100,000 clones listed, approximately 90% are singletons. The sample comprised peripheral blood. The receptors derive from an older woman with COVID-19, enrolled during active disease.

The chain carries TRBV28 and TRBJ2-7; 11 bases align to TRBD1. Germline V CDR1 and CDR2: MDHEN, SYDVKM. The ends lost 7 bases at V and 4 bases at J; junction bases unmatched: 12. The CDR3 loop spans 16 amino acids. The CDR3 region is CASIRSGTGGGYEQYF. CDR3 nucleotide sequence: TGTGCCAGCATCCGCTCCGGGACAGGGGGAGGATACGAGCAGTACTTC. The variable domain in full, completed from reference TRBV28 and TRBJ2-7, reads DVKVTQSSRYLVKRTGEKVFLECVQDMDHENMFWYRQDPGLGLRLIYFSYDVKMKEKGDIPEGYSVSREKKERFSLILESASTNQTSMYLCASIRSGTGGGYEQYFGPGTRLTVT.

The chain is built from TRBV6-6 and TRBJ2-3; TRBD2 matches at 9 bases. V dropped 6 bases and J dropped 3; count of bases not matched to a gene: 10. The CDR3 is 16 amino acids. CDR1 and CDR2 from the germline V gene are MNHNY and SVGAGI (reference sequence). The CDR3 region has the DNA TGTGCCAGCAGGCAAGCGGGGGGTTTGGGTACAGATACGCAGTATTTT. Amino acid sequence: CASRQAGGLGTDTQYF.

The chain recombines TRBV7-2 with TRBJ2-5; 9 bases are shared with TRBD2. J lost 9 bases, V lost 8 bases, and 10 bases had no gene match. This CDR3 has 13 amino acids. CDR1 and CDR2 (germline): SGHTA, FQGNSA. DNA for the CDR3: TGTGCCAGCGGGCTAGCGGGGCATAAGGCCCAGTACTTC. Protein product: CASGLAGHKAQYF.

V gene TRBV3-1 (or the pseudogene TRBV3-2) combines with J gene TRBJ1-3, with a weak D call TRBD1 (5 bases). The length of the CDR3 is 15 residues. The germline V gene has CDR1 LGHDT and CDR2 YNNKEL (reference sequence). The V end lost 0 bases, the J end lost 4 bases, and 10 bases lay between the germline ends. The CDR3 protein is CASSQEAGIGNTIYF. The CDR3, as DNA: TGTGCCAGCAGCCAAGAGGCAGGGATAGGAAACACCATATATTTT.

The gene calls are TRBV27 and TRBJ2-1; TRBD2 might be the D (5 bases). Germline V gives CDR1 MNHEY, CDR2 SMNVEV (reference sequence). This CDR3 spans 11 amino acids. V was pared by 6 bases and J by 9 bases, with 9 bases between. DNA for the CDR3: TGTGCCAGCAGCGAGGGTCTTGAGCAGTTCTTC. It yields the protein CASSEGLEQFF.

The rearrangement uses TRBV9 and TRBJ2-1, with TRBD1 as a possible D gene (6 bases). The CDR3 extends over 15 amino acids. The germline gives CDR1 SGDLS, CDR2 YYNGEE. The V gene lost 0 bases and the J gene lost 3 bases, with 10 bases spanning the gap. Here the CDR3 DNA reads TGTGCCAGCAGCGTAGGCCAGGGGTACTACAATGAGCAGTTCTTC. Translation gives CASSVGQGYYNEQFF.

The rearrangement uses TRBV7-8 and TRBJ2-5, with D possibly TRBD1 on 5 matching bases. The CDR3 extends over 13 amino acids. The germline gives CDR1 SGHVS, CDR2 FQNEAQ. V lost 3 bases and J lost 3, with 8 bases in between. CDR3 nucleotides: TGTGCCAGCAGCTTGGGGCAGGAAGAGACCCAGTACTTC. This translates into CASSLGQEETQYF.

The genes are TRBV28 and TRBJ1-5, with TRBD1 identical over 8 bases. The CDR3 has 14 amino acids. Germline V gives CDR1 MDHEN, CDR2 SYDVKM. J gave up 9 bases and V 2 bases, and 6 bases lay outside the gene matches. CDR3 nucleotide sequence: TGTGCCAGCAGTTTAACAGGGGGGGTGCGGCCCCAGCATTTT. Translated: CASSLTGGVRPQHF.

This rearrangement joins TRBV28 to TRBJ1-2; TRBD1 is a possible D gene (5 bases). The germline gives CDR1 MDHEN, CDR2 SYDVKM. The V gene lost 2 bases and the J gene lost 0 bases, with 13 bases spanning the gap. This CDR3 region has 16 residues. CDR3 protein: CASSLTGLSSNYGYTF. In DNA form, the CDR3 reads TGTGCCAGCAGTTTAACAGGCCTCTCTTCTAACTATGGCTACACCTTC.

This clone appeared once. The J gene is TRBJ1-6, the V gene TRBV4-3, with a weak D call TRBD1 (6 bases). The CDR3 is 15 amino acids. The V end was cut by 0 bases, the J end by 8 bases, with 11 bases between. Germline V lookup: CDR1 LGHNA, CDR2 YSLEER. The CDR3, as DNA: TGCGCCAGCAGCCAAGACGTCAGGGGCCATTCACCCCTCCACTTT. Protein product: CASSQDVRGHSPLHF.